Detailed here is one TCR beta chain. These data belong to a study of response to subunit inactivated influenza vaccine. TCRdb passed the RT-PCR reads through MiXCR, listing each CDR3 protein once. The repertoire holds over 300,000 distinct CDR3 sequences, 21% seen once, with roughly 10% in the top ten. Germline lookup yields CDR1 SGDLS and CDR2 YYNGEE. CDR3 length: 14 residues. V lost 0 bases, J lost 0 bases, and 4 bases lay in between. Specimen: PBMCs from blood, collected about 20 months after vaccination. The chain joins TRBV9 to TRBJ1-3; D gene ambiguous. The receptor comes from a man aged 45 to 75 who received an inactivated influenza vaccine. The CDR3 loop reads CASSVDDSGNTIYF. The CDR3 DNA follows: TGTGCCAGCAGCGTAGATGACTCTGGAAACACCATATATTTT. The full variable domain, completed using reference TRBV9 and TRBJ1-3, is DSGVTQTPKHLITATGQRVTLRCSPRSGDLSVYWYQQSLDQGLQFLIQYYNGEERAKGNILERFSAQQFPDLHSELNLSSLELGDSALYFCASSVDDSGNTIYFGEGSWLTVV.